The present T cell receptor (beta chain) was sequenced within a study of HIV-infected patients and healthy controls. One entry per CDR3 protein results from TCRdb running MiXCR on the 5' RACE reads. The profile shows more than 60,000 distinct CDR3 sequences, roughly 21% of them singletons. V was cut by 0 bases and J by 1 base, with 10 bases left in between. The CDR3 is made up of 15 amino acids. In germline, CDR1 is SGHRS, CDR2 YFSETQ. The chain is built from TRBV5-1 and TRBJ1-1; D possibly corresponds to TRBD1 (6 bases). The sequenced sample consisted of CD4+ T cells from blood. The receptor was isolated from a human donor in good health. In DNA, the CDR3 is TGCGCCAGCAGCTTGGGACGGGACAAGAACACTGAAGCTTTCTTT. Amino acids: CASSLGRDKNTEAFF.